The subject of this entry is one T cell receptor (beta chain). Its antigen is still unknown. The TCR beta library used iRepertoire HTBI primers with Arm-PCR amplification of CDR3. TCRdb independently ran MiXCR on the multiplex PCR reads; one entry per CDR3 protein. The table records 600,000 to 800,000 distinct CDR3 sequences, around 32% of them present only once. These data come from a study of regulatory T cells in long-lasting Graves disease. General observations from the study: Public clonotype sharing was higher in persistent than newly diagnosed patients. Analyses excluded thyroid tissue, covering peripheral blood alone.

The time point here: persistent/refractory GD, antithyroid drugs over 5 years with positive TRAb. RNA isolated from PBMCs was used to make the TCR library. Sequencing was performed on peripheral blood mononuclear cells (PBMCs), taken when the disease was refractory, from a patient treated with antithyroid drugs. This receptor was identified in a female donor with Graves disease.

In DNA, the CDR3 is TGTGCCAGCAGCCCCAGACAGGGACCTAATGAAAAACTGTTTTTT. Residues: CASSPRQGPNEKLFF. The rearrangement links TRBV11-2 to TRBJ1-4; 7 nucleotides match TRBD1. The CDR3 totals 15 residues. V trimming: 5 bases; J trimming: 3 bases; junction bases outside the gene matches: 6. Germline loops: CDR1 SGHAT, CDR2 FQNNGV.